This passage covers 18 T cell receptor beta chains from one sample sequenced in a study of blood T cell repertoires in COVID-19. Sequencing was performed with immunoSEQ multiplex PCR; in TCRdb, only in-frame clones are kept and a portion is missing. The sample includes roughly 250,000 clones, roughly 86% of them seen just once. What was sequenced was PBMCs or T cells enriched from blood (not recorded which). The receptors were sampled from a woman between 50 and 59 years old who had recovered from COVID-19.

The rearrangement uses TRBV30 and TRBJ1-5, with D tentatively TRBD1 (5 bases). Germline values: CDR1 GTSNPN, CDR2 SVGIG (reference sequence). V lost 2 bases, J lost 0 bases, and 8 bases lay in between. The CDR3 extends over 14 amino acids. The CDR3 DNA reads TGTGCCTGGAGTCGCGGACATAGCAATCAGCCCCAGCATTTT. Protein sequence: CAWSRGHSNQPQHF.

V gene TRBV7-9 combines with J gene TRBJ2-7; TRBD1 matches 7 bases. The CDR3 has 17 amino acids. V shed 4 bases, J shed 0 bases, and the junction held 12 bases outside the gene matches. Germline CDR1 reads SEHNR; CDR2 reads FQNEAQ (reference sequence). CDR3 sequence: CASSYAYDRVSSYEQYF. The CDR3 region has the DNA TGTGCCAGCAGCTACGCCTACGACAGGGTGAGCTCCTACGAGCAGTACTTC. Variable domain in full (rest from reference TRBV7-9 and TRBJ2-7): DTGVSQNPRHKITKRGQNVTFRCDPISEHNRLYWYRQTLGQGPEFLTYFQNEAQLEKSRLLSDRFSAERPKGSFSTLEIQRTEQGDSAMYLCASSYAYDRVSSYEQYFGPGTRLTVT.

The CDR3 is CASSITTSGINEQFF. CDR3 DNA sequence: TGCGCCAGCAGCATCACGACTAGCGGGATCAATGAGCAGTTCTTC. The V and J genes are TRBV5-1 and TRBJ2-1; 11 nucleotides align to TRBD2. In germline, CDR1 is SGHRS, CDR2 YFSETQ. This CDR3 contains 15 residues. V lost 4 bases and J lost 6; bases outside the gene matches: 6.

The chain uses TRBV2 and TRBJ2-2, with TRBD2 as a possible D gene (6 bases). The germline V gene encodes CDR1 SNHLY and CDR2 FYNNEI. CDR3 length: 14 amino acids. V lost 3 bases, J lost 6 bases, and 11 bases lay in between. The CDR3 DNA is TGTGCCAGCAGTGATAGGCGGGAACCCGGGGAGCTGTTTTTT. It specifies CASSDRREPGELFF.

The chain carries TRBV3-1 (or the pseudogene TRBV3-2) and TRBJ1-3; D gene uncertain. Germline V lookup: CDR1 LGHDT, CDR2 YNNKEL (reference sequence). This CDR3 contains 14 residues. Trimming took off 0 bases at V and 2 bases at J, with 5 bases between the two ends. The CDR3 coding sequence is TGTGCCAGCAGCCAAGACCCCACTGGAAACACCATATATTTT. Translating it yields CASSQDPTGNTIYF.

This sequence joins TRBV5-1 and TRBJ2-1, with a tentative D call TRBD1 (6 bases). Germline V lookup: CDR1 SGHRS, CDR2 YFSETQ. The CDR3 has 13 residues. V dropped 4 bases and J dropped 11 bases, with 16 bases sitting between them. The CDR3 DNA is TGCGCCAGCAGCCAAGGGGGTGCAGGGAAGCAGTTCTTC. Translated, it gives CASSQGGAGKQFF.

The gene calls are TRBV15 and TRBJ1-6; TRBD1 matches 8 bases. With V trimmed by 0 bases and J by 4 bases, 8 bases remained unmatched. There are 18 residues in the CDR3. From germline, CDR1 is LNHNV and CDR2 YYDKDF (reference sequence). This CDR3 is CATSRDSAGGFYNSPLHF. The CDR3 region has the DNA TGTGCCACCAGCAGAGATTCTGCAGGGGGCTTTTATAATTCACCCCTCCACTTT.

The chain couples TRBV7-2 to TRBJ2-5, with TRBD1 matching 7 bases. V lost 3 bases to trimming and J lost 1 base; unmatched junction nucleotides: 11. The CDR3 has 17 residues. Germline V gene lookup returns CDR1 SGHTA and CDR2 FQGNSA. The DNA for the CDR3 is TGTGCCAGCAGCTTGGGGCCGACAGGGAAGAGCCAAGAGACCCAGTACTTC. Translating gives CASSLGPTGKSQETQYF.

J is TRBJ1-6 and V is TRBV27; the match to TRBD1 covers 7 bases. CDR1 and CDR2 (germline): MNHEY, SMNVEV (reference sequence). With 5 bases clipped from V and 7 bases from J, the junction kept 11 bases outside the gene matches. This CDR3 has 16 amino acids. CDR3 in amino acids: CASSTWTGYSNSPLHF. The CDR3 bases are TGTGCCAGCAGTACCTGGACAGGCTACTCCAATTCACCCCTCCACTTT.

The rearrangement uses TRBV27 and TRBJ2-5, with TRBD2 matching over 10 bases. Germline V gives CDR1 MNHEY, CDR2 SMNVEV (reference sequence). V lost 6 bases and J lost 4; bases outside the gene matches: 2. This CDR3 has 13 residues. CDR3 in DNA: TGTGCCAGCAGATTAGCGGGAGGAGAGACCCAGTACTTC. As protein: CASRLAGGETQYF.

The rearrangement uses TRBV5-1 and TRBJ2-5; possibly TRBD1 for D (5 bases). The V gene's germline CDR1 is SGHRS and CDR2 YFSETQ. The CDR3 length is 16 residues. V was pared by 4 bases and J by 5 bases, with 21 bases between. CDR3 residues: CASSPTPSAQGETQYF. For the CDR3, the DNA is TGCGCCAGCAGCCCAACACCTTCTGCGCAGGGTGAGACCCAGTACTTC.

This chain uses TRBV28 with TRBJ1-1; a possible D gene is TRBD1 (5 bases). Germline V gene lookup returns CDR1 MDHEN and CDR2 SYDVKM. V was cut by 3 bases and J by 6 bases, with 11 bases left in between. CDR3 length equals 13 residues. CDR3 nucleotide sequence: TGTGCCAGCAGTTTGGTCGGGGGTTCTGAAGCTTTCTTT. It codes for CASSLVGGSEAFF.

J is TRBJ2-2 and V is TRBV3-1 (or the pseudogene TRBV3-2); 8 bases are a match to TRBD1. This CDR3 has 16 residues. CDR1 LGHDT and CDR2 YNNKEL come from the germline V gene (reference sequence). V dropped 1 base and J dropped 4; count of bases not matched to a gene: 5. The CDR3 region is CASSQAPTGGTGELFF. In DNA form, the CDR3 reads TGTGCCAGCAGCCAAGCTCCTACAGGGGGCACCGGGGAGCTGTTTTTT.

CDR3 sequence: CASSLDSPNSPLHF. In DNA, the CDR3 is TGTGCCAGCAGCTTGGACTCTCCTAATTCACCCCTCCACTTT. V and J are TRBV5-4 and TRBJ1-6; D ambiguous. V was cut by 0 bases and J by 6 bases, with 7 bases left in between. The CDR3 runs 14 residues. The germline V gene has CDR1 SGHNT and CDR2 YYREEE (reference sequence).

V is TRBV28 and J is TRBJ1-4; 7 bases map to TRBD1. CDR1 and CDR2 from the germline V gene are MDHEN and SYDVKM. V gave up 2 bases and J gave up 6 bases; unmatched junction bases: 9. The CDR3 is 16 amino acids. CDR3 nucleotides: TGTGCCAGCAGTTTAGATGGACAGGTGGACTATGAAAAACTGTTTTTT. It codes for CASSLDGQVDYEKLFF.

There are a few counts of this clone. CDR3 loop: CASSLLVREQYF. DNA for the CDR3: TGTGCCAGCAGCTTACTTGTACGGGAGCAGTACTTC. The chain recombines TRBV11-2 with TRBJ2-7; D is unresolved. Deletions cut 2 bases from V and 7 bases from J, with 9 bases between. The CDR3 is made up of 12 amino acids. CDR1 is SGHAT and CDR2 is FQNNGV in the germline V gene.

This clone was found once. This chain connects TRBV4-3 to TRBJ1-4, with a tentative D call TRBD1 (5 bases). This CDR3 comprises 16 residues. With 0 bases removed from V and 7 bases from J, the gap between germline ends came to 15 bases. CDR1 is LGHNA and CDR2 is YSLEER in the germline V gene. The CDR3 is CASSQDKIQGGEKLFF. The CDR3 DNA follows: TGCGCCAGCAGCCAAGATAAAATTCAGGGTGGTGAAAAACTGTTTTTT.

The rearrangement uses TRBV19 and TRBJ1-5, with a tentative D call TRBD1 (5 bases). Germline V gene lookup returns CDR1 LNHDA and CDR2 SQIVND (reference sequence). This CDR3 comprises 14 residues. V was shortened by 9 bases and J by 4 bases, with 16 bases between the two germline ends. The CDR3 region is CARLQGYLNQPQHF. CDR3 nucleotide sequence: TGTGCCAGGCTCCAGGGTTACCTTAATCAGCCCCAGCATTTT.